This entry features one TCR beta chain sequence. Antigen: not known. Germline V gene data show CDR1 as MNHEY and CDR2 as SVGAGI. Trimming took 7 bases from V and 3 from J, leaving 7 bases between them. The CDR3 totals 13 residues. This record belongs to a study of T cell responses to AZD1222 COVID-19 vaccine. The study's findings and limits: Among those given AZD1222, only six were seropositive at baseline. Donors were chiefly white British, with a greater number of females, and clonal diversity was perhaps underestimated.

Generated by immunoSEQ multiplex PCR, the TCRdb table keeps only in-frame clones and is missing some. The repertoire consists of tens of thousands of clones, with 60% to 85% occurring once and the leading ten covering around 7%. V usage is TRBV6-5 and J usage is TRBJ1-6, with D perhaps TRBD1 (5 bases). Source: peripheral blood, taken on day 0 of AZD1222 vaccination. This clonotype was obtained from an adult in good health. The CDR3 here is CASIGVYNSPLHF. The CDR3 DNA reads as TGTGCCAGCATAGGGGTCTATAATTCACCCCTCCACTTT.